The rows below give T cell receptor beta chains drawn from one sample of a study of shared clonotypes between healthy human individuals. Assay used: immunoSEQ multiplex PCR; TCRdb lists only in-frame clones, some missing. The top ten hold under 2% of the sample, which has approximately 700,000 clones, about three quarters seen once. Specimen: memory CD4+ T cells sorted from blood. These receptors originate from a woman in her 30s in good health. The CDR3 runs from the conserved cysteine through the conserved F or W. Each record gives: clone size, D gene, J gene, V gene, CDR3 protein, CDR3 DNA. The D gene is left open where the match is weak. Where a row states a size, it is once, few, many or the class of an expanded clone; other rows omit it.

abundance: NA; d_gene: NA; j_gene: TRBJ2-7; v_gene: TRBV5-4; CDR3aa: CASSLEPGRPYEQYF; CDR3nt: TGTGCCAGCAGCTTGGAGCCGGGGCGGCCCTACGAGCAGTACTTC
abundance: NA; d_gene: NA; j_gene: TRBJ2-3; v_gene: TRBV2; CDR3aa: CASRVGGDPDTQYF; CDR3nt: TGTGCCAGCAGGGTCGGCGGAGATCCAGATACGCAGTATTTT
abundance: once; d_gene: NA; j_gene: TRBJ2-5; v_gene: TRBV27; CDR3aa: CASSLAREETQYF; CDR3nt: TGTGCCAGCAGTTTAGCCAGGGAAGAGACCCAGTACTTC
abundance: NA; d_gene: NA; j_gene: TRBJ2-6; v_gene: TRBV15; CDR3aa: CATSMRGSGANVLTF; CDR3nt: TGTGCCACCAGCATGAGGGGGTCTGGGGCCAACGTCCTGACTTTC
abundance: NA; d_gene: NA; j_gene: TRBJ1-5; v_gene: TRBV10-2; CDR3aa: CASTPVRERPQHF; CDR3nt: TGCGCCAGCACCCCGGTGAGGGAACGGCCCCAGCATTTT
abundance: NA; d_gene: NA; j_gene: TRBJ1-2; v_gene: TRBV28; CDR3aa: CASKVTGGGIYGYTF; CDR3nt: TGTGCCAGCAAAGTAACGGGGGGCGGAATCTATGGCTACACCTTC
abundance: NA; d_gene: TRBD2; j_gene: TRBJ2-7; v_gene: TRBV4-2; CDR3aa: CASSQDLREGGYEQYF; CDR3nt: TGTGCCAGCAGCCAAGATCTCCGGGAGGGGGGGTACGAGCAGTACTTC
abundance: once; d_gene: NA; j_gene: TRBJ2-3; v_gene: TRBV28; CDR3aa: CASSLGSTGTDTQYF; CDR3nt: TGTGCCAGCAGTCTCGGTAGCACGGGCACAGATACGCAGTATTTT
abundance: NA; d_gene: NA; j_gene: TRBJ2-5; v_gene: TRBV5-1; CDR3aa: CASSSPGLQGETQYF; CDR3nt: TGCGCCAGCAGCTCGCCGGGACTTCAAGGGGAGACCCAGTACTTC
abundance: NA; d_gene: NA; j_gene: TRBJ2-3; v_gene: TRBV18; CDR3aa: CASSPMGWYTDTQYF; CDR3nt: TGTGCCAGCTCACCGATGGGGTGGTATACAGATACGCAGTATTTT
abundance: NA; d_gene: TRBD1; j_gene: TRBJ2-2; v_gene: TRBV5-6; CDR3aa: CASSLGQGANTGELFF; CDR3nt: TGTGCCAGCAGCTTAGGACAGGGGGCGAACACCGGGGAGCTGTTTTTT
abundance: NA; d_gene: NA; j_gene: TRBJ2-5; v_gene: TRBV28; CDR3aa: CASSSSGVKWETQYF; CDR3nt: TGTGCCAGCAGTTCTTCCGGGGTGAAATGGGAGACCCAGTACTTC
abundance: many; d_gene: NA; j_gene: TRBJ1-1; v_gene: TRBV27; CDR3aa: CASSSLRGNTEAFF; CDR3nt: TGTGCCAGCAGTTCCCTCAGGGGGAACACTGAAGCTTTCTTT
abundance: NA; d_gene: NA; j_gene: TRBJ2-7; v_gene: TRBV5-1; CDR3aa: CASSLEGAYEQYF; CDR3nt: TGCGCCAGCAGCTTGGAAGGAGCATACGAGCAGTACTTC
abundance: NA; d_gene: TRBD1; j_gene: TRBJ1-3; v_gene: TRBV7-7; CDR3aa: CASSATGDKFGNTIYF; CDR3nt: TGTGCCAGCAGCGCGACAGGGGACAAATTCGGAAACACCATATATTTT
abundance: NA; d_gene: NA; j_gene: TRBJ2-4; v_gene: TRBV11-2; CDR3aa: CASSLEGILAKNIQYF; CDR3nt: TGTGCCAGCAGCTTAGAGGGTATACTAGCCAAAAACATTCAGTACTTC
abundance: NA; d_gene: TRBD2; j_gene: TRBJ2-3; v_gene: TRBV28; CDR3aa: CASSQIAGSTDTQYF; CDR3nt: TGTGCCAGCAGTCAAATAGCGGGAAGCACAGATACGCAGTATTTT
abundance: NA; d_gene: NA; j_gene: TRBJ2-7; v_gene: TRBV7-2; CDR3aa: CASRGGGTAAYEQYF; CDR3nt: TGTGCCAGCAGGGGGGGCGGGACAGCAGCCTACGAGCAGTACTTC
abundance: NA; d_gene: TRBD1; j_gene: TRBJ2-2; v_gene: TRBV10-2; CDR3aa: CASGTGYTGELFF; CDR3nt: TGCGCCAGCGGGACAGGCTACACCGGGGAGCTGTTTTTT
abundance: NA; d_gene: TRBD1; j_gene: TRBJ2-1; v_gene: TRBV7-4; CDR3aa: CASSLSRGLSNEQFF; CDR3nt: TGTGCCAGCAGCTTAAGCAGGGGGCTAAGTAATGAGCAGTTCTTC
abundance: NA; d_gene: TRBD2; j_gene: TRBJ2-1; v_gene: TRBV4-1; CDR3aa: CASSQGEGLAGNEQFF; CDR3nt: TGCGCCAGCAGCCAAGGAGAGGGGCTAGCGGGCAATGAGCAGTTCTTC
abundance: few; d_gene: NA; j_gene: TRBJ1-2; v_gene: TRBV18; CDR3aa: CASSPESAYGYTF; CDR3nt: TGTGCCAGCTCACCAGAGTCAGCCTATGGCTACACCTTC
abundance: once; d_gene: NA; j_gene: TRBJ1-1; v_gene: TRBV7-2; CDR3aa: CASSSQLGDTEAFF; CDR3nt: TGTGCCAGCAGCTCCCAGTTGGGGGACACTGAAGCTTTCTTT
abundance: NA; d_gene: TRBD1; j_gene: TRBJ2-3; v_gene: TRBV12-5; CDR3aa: CASGLGQGEVDTQYF; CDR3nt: TGTGCTAGTGGTTTGGGACAGGGGGAAGTAGATACGCAGTATTTT
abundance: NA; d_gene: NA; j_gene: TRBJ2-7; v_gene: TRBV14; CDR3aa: CASSQEQSRTYEQYF; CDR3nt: TGTGCCAGCAGCCAAGAACAGTCAAGGACCTACGAGCAGTACTTC
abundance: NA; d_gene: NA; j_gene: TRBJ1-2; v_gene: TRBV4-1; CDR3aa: CASSQVQDYGYTF; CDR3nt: TGCGCCAGCAGCCAAGTCCAGGACTATGGCTACACCTTC
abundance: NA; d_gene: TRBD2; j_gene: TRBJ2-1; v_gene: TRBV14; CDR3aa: CASSQVTSGRTNEQFF; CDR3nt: TGTGCCAGCAGCCAGGTGACTAGCGGGAGGACCAATGAGCAGTTCTTC
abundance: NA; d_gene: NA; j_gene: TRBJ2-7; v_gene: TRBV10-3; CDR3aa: CAIRPQNTDEQYF; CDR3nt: TGTGCCATCAGACCACAGAATACGGACGAGCAGTACTTC
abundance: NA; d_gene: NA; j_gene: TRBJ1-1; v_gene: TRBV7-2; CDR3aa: CASSRSGGNTEAFF; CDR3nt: TGTGCCAGCAGCCGTTCGGGGGGCAACACTGAAGCTTTCTTT
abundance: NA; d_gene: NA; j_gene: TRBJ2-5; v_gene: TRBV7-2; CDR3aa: CASSFDSQETQYF; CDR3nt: TGTGCCAGCAGCTTCGACAGCCAAGAGACCCAGTACTTC
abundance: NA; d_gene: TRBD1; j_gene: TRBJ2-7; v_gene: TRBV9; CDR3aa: CASSEGTGRVPYEQYF; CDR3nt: TGTGCCAGCAGCGAAGGGACAGGCCGAGTACCCTACGAGCAGTACTTC
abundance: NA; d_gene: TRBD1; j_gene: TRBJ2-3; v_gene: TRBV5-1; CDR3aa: CASGKGDRDGDTQYF; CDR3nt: TGCGCCAGCGGAAAGGGGGACAGGGACGGGGATACGCAGTATTTT
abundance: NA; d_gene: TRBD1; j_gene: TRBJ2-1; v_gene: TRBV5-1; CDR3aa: CASSLGQGYNEQFF; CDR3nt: TGCGCCAGCAGCTTGGGACAGGGCTACAATGAGCAGTTCTTC
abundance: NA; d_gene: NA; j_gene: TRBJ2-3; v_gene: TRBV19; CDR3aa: CASSPQGFTQYF; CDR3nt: TGTGCCAGTAGTCCACAGGGTTTTACGCAGTATTTT
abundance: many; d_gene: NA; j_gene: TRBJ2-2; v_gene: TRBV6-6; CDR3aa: CASSYSRRLNTGELFF; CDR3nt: TGTGCCAGCAGTTACTCCAGGCGCTTGAACACCGGGGAGCTGTTTTTT
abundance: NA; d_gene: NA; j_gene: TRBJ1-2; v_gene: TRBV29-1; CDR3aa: CSVTANYGYTF; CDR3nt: TGCAGCGTGACAGCTAACTATGGCTACACCTTC
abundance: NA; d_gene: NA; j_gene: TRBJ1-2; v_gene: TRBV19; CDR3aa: CASSVQVSNYGYTF; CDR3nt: TGTGCCAGTAGTGTACAGGTTTCCAACTATGGCTACACCTTC
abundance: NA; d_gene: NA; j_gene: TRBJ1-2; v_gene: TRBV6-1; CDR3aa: CASSEVGPGRAGYTF; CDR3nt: TGTGCCAGCAGTGAAGTGGGACCTGGGAGGGCTGGCTACACCTTC
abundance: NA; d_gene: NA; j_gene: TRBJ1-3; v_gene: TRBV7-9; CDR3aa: CASSSPSGSGNTIYF; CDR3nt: TGTGCCAGCAGCTCCCCATCAGGCTCTGGAAACACCATATATTTT
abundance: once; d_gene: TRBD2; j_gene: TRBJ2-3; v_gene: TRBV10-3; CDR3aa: CAISPGLAGADTQYF; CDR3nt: TGTGCCATCAGTCCGGGACTAGCTGGTGCAGATACGCAGTATTTT
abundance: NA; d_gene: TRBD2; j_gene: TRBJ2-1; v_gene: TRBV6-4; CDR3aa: CASSLSGTGEEQFF; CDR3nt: TGTGCCAGCAGCCTAAGCGGGACGGGGGAGGAGCAGTTCTTC
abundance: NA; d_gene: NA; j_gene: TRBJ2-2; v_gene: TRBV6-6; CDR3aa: CASSYTMGATGGELFF; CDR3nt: TGTGCCAGCAGTTACACCATGGGGGCCACGGGCGGGGAGCTGTTTTTT
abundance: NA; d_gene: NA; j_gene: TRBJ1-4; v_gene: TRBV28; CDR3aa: CASSPITGRKDEKLFF; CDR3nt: TGTGCCAGCAGTCCAATAACCGGGAGAAAAGATGAAAAACTGTTTTTT
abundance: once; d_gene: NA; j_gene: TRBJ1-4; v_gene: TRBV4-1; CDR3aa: CASSQGDTLNEKLFF; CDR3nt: TGCGCCAGCAGCCAAGGCGACACGCTTAATGAAAAACTGTTTTTT
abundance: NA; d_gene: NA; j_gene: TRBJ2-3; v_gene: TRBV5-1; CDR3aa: CASSLAPGESDTQYF; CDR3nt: TGCGCCAGCAGCTTGGCCCCGGGGGAGTCAGATACGCAGTATTTT
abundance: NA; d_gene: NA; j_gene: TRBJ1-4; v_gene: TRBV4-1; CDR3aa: CASSQDGKGYREKLFF; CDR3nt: TGCGCCAGCAGCCAAGATGGTAAGGGGTATCGGGAAAAACTGTTTTTT
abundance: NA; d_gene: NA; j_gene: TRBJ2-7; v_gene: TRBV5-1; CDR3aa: CASSGGTEHNEQYF; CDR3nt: TGCGCCAGCAGCGGGGGGACGGAACACAACGAGCAGTACTTC
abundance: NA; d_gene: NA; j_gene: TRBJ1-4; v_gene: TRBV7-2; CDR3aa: CASSDALGLNEKLFF; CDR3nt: TGTGCCAGCAGCGACGCCCTGGGGTTGAATGAAAAACTGTTTTTT
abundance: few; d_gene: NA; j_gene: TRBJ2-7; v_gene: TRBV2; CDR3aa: CASAGTAGFEQYF; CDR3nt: TGTGCCAGTGCCGGGACAGCGGGATTCGAGCAGTACTTC
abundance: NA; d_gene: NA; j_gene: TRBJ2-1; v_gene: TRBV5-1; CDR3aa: CASSSDSLSYNEQFF; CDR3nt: TGCGCCAGCAGCTCCGACAGTCTTTCCTACAATGAGCAGTTCTTC
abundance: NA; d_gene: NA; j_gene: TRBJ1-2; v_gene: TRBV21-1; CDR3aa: CASSKVTGYYGYTF; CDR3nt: TGTGCCAGCAGCAAAGTGACAGGGTACTATGGCTACACCTTC
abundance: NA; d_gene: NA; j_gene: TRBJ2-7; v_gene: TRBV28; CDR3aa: CASGVGYEQYF; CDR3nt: TGTGCCAGCGGGGTAGGGTATGAGCAGTACTTC
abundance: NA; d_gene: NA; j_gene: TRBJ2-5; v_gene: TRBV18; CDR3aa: CASSPWEETQYF; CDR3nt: TGTGCCAGCTCACCATGGGAAGAGACCCAGTACTTC
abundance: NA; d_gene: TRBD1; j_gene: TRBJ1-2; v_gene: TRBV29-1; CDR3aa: CSVEAGQEGYTF; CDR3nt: TGCAGCGTTGAGGCGGGACAGGAGGGCTACACCTTC
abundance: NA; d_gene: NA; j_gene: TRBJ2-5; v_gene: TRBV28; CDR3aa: CASSSLLRAEETQYF; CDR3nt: TGTGCCAGCAGTTCCCTCCTTAGGGCGGAAGAGACCCAGTACTTC